This TCR beta chain was sequenced for a study of Ad26.COV2.S vaccination and SARS-CoV-2 variants (dated by TCRdb to about 2021). For the wider study: Vaccine-arm donors came from COV1001, a multicentre, randomized, double-blind, placebo-controlled phase I-IIa trial of Ad26.COV2.S in healthy adults. TCRbeta repertoire sequencing was used to assess the specificity and breadth of SARS-CoV-2-reactive T cell receptors after Ad26.COV2.S vaccination. Trial participants were randomized into five groups of five, in which low-dose or high-dose Ad26.COV2.S was given once or twice, or placebo was given on both occasions. Ad26.COV2.S was given intramuscularly at 5x10^10 or 1x10^11 viral particles, as a single shot or as two shots 56 days apart. Throughout the experiments and outcome assessment, investigators stayed blinded to trial group allocation. A total of roughly 32 samples were included in the TCR-sequenced set, comprising approximately 20 Ad26.COV2.S vaccine recipients, 5 placebo recipients and 8 SARS-CoV-2 convalescent individuals. Beyond this particular receptor, the publication reports: The authors noted that total T cell responses may have been underestimated by the TCR breadth and depth analyses. Ad26.COV2.S recipients had higher spike-specific TCR breadth than placebo recipients (P = 0.0014). After vaccination, spike-specific CD8+ and CD4+ T cell responses were reported to show substantial breadth. The study was not powered for comparison of responses between vaccine doses or regimens. Non-spike TCR breadth was comparable between vaccine and placebo recipients, consistent with the vaccine containing only spike.

What the treatment or condition label conveys for this sample: approximately 18 received Ad26.COV2.S at low or high dose, single or two shots; several received placebo; per-sample allocation not given. Repertoires of vaccine and placebo recipients were sequenced from samples collected on day 63 after the first injection. Cohort 1b enrolled around 23 adults aged 18-55 years at a single site in Boston, USA, between 29 July and 7 August 2020. As a vaccine, Ad26.COV2.S was a replication-incompetent adenovirus type 26 vector that expressed a prefusion-stabilized SARS-CoV-2 spike protein derived from the original Wuhan strain. A word on this clone: This clone's antigen is unknown. No qualities accompany the bases; no much larger clone lies one base away.

TCRbeta CDR3 regions were sequenced with the immunoSEQ Assay. After extraction, genomic DNA underwent amplification by bias-controlled multiplex PCR, followed by high-throughput sequencing. The authors processed their data as follows. To quantify the absolute abundance of every unique TCRbeta CDR3 region, sequences were collapsed and filtered. T cell fraction was estimated by normalization of TCRbeta template counts to usable DNA, with usable DNA being measured through amplification of reference genes present in all nucleated cells. Repertoire TCRs were annotated as SARS-CoV-2-specific when V gene, CDR3 amino acid sequence and J gene were exactly matched to a known reactive TCR set. The reference SARS-CoV-2 TCR set was derived from MIRA and filtered for enrichment in COVID-19-positive ImmuneCODE repertoires, a step that removed public or cross-reactive TCRs. Based on the MIRA antigens, annotated TCRs were further analysed at the level of specific ORF or position within ORF. Breadth was defined as the number of annotated unique rearrangements divided by the total number of unique productive rearrangements, and depth was defined as the summed frequency of the annotated unique rearrangements. Two-sided Wilcoxon rank-sum tests were used to compare TCR breadth between groups. In TCRdb, the immuneACCESS table is reduced to in-frame sequences with V and J assigned. These tables do not hold every clone; where another copy was compared, an unresolved V gene accounts for under half, and the others remain unexplained. V and J calls and clone size follow that table, whereas D and trimming were derived from the DNA. The sample table holds 300,000 to 500,000 clones, of which about 88% were seen once. Jointly, the top ten make up 3.5% of the sample.

The receptor was isolated from a person between 18 and 59 years old who received the Ad26.COV2.S COVID-19 vaccine or a placebo. Material: peripheral blood, obtained in a trial of Ad26.COV2.S vaccine versus placebo.

The base sequence is TGTGCCAGCTCACTCAACGACAGGGACTATGGCTACACCTTC. Its translation is CASSLNDRDYGYTF. The V gene is TRBV18 and the J gene is TRBJ1-2, with 7 junctional bases fitting TRBD1. The CDR3 measures 14 amino acids from cysteine to phenylalanine. The only DNA kept is the CDR3, 42 bases in frame from the first base. Ends trimmed: V by 4 bases, J by 3 bases; bases unmatched to a gene: 5. The germline V gene sets CDR1 to KGHSH and CDR2 to LQKENI.